The 26 T cell receptor beta chains below all came from one sample that was sequenced in a study of T-cell reconstitution after alpha-beta-depleted transplantation in children. Researchers prepared the TCRbeta library using unique molecular identifiers, the study reports. TCRdb itself ran the PCR reads through MiXCR, one entry per CDR3 protein. The table lists about 440,000 distinct CDR3 sequences, over 40% of them singletons. Sequences were derived from PBMCs, sampled before TCRalphabeta/CD19-depleted stem cell transplant. These receptors all stem from a girl between 2 and 10 years old with aplastic anemia, due to receive a stem cell transplant.

This clonotype showed up many times. The rearrangement links TRBV7-6 to TRBJ2-2, with D unresolved. Trimming took off 1 base at V and 4 bases at J, with 13 bases between the two ends. The CDR3 extends over 16 amino acids. Per germline, CDR1 SGHVS and CDR2 FNYEAQ. The CDR3 DNA follows: TGTGCCAGCAGCTTAGTTACCAGACATATCACCGGGGAGCTGTTTTTT. Encoded protein: CASSLVTRHITGELFF.

This clonotype has a handful of counts. This sequence joins TRBV4-1 and TRBJ2-7; 10 bases fit TRBD1. Trimming cost V 1 base and J 4 bases; bases outside gene matches: 1. Germline CDR1 and CDR2: MGHRA and YSYEKL. This CDR3 region has 14 residues. The CDR3 nucleotides read TGCGCCAGCAGCCAAGCGGGACAGGGGTACGAGCAGTACTTC. The encoded protein is CASSQAGQGYEQYF.

This chain uses TRBV5-1 with TRBJ2-3, with 8 nucleotides matching TRBD1. Germline V CDR1 and CDR2: SGHRS, YFSETQ. V was pared by 4 bases and J by 4 bases, with 5 bases of the junction left unmatched. The CDR3 contains 14 residues. CDR3 nucleotides: TGCGCCAGCAGCGTGACAGGGGATTCAGATACGCAGTATTTT. Its translation: CASSVTGDSDTQYF.

V gene TRBV12-3 or TRBV12-4 combines with J gene TRBJ2-1; a weak D match, TRBD1 (6 bases). CDR3 size: 14 residues. Deletions cut 4 bases from V and 3 bases from J, with 10 bases between. CDR3 sequence: CASSSTTGYNEQFF. The CDR3 DNA reads as TGTGCCAGCAGTTCCACGACAGGCTACAATGAGCAGTTCTTC.

At least ten counts were recorded for this clonotype. The chain recombines TRBV27 with TRBJ2-7; no definite D call. Per the germline V gene, CDR1 is MNHEY and CDR2 is SMNVEV (reference sequence). The CDR3 spans 13 residues. V lost 9 bases and J 7 bases, leaving 19 bases between the germline ends. CDR3 sequence reads: CASTLAAAGEQYF. CDR3 bases: TGTGCCAGTACGTTAGCCGCCGCTGGTGAGCAGTACTTC.

In this sample, this clonotype turned up many times. The chain couples TRBV5-1 to TRBJ2-1, with 9 bases lining up with TRBD2. With 4 bases clipped from V and 3 bases from J, the junction kept 8 bases outside the gene matches. Looked up from germline, CDR1 is SGHRS and CDR2 is YFSETQ. The CDR3 runs 16 residues. The CDR3 sequence is CASSPPGLANYNEQFF. The CDR3 region has the DNA TGCGCCAGCAGCCCTCCCGGACTAGCGAACTACAATGAGCAGTTCTTC.

This clonotype was found once. V and J are TRBV20-1 and TRBJ1-1, with 7 bases identical to TRBD1. V shed 2 bases, J shed 11 bases, and the junction held 11 bases outside the gene matches. This CDR3 has 13 residues. The germline V gene encodes CDR1 DFQATT and CDR2 SNEGSKA (reference sequence). CDR3 in DNA: TGCAGTGCTAGACTGGGACAGTTCCCGTTCGCTTTCTTT. Its protein is CSARLGQFPFAFF.

The chain joins TRBV29-1 to TRBJ2-7; either TRBD1 or TRBD2 may supply D (7 bases each). The CDR3 consists of 14 residues. CDR1 and CDR2 (germline): SQVTM, ANQGSEA. Deletions cut 4 bases from V and 4 bases from J, with 17 bases between. For the CDR3, the DNA is TGCAGCGTTGGGAGACAGGGAGCGGGATACGAGCAGTACTTC. Translated: CSVGRQGAGYEQYF.

The chain uses TRBV20-1 and TRBJ2-1; D unresolved. The CDR3 is 15 residues long. CDR1 and CDR2 (germline): DFQATT, SNEGSKA (reference sequence). Trimming shortened V by 1 base and J by 0 bases, and 10 bases separated the two germline ends. CDR3 DNA: TGCAGTGCTAGAGGGGGTGGGCCCTCCTACAATGAGCAGTTCTTC. Its translation is CSARGGGPSYNEQFF.

This rearrangement joins TRBV30 to TRBJ2-1; D is tentatively TRBD1 or TRBD2 (5 bases each). V lost 2 bases and J 0 bases, leaving 8 bases between the germline ends. Per germline, CDR1 GTSNPN and CDR2 SVGIG (reference sequence). This CDR3 has 14 residues. The CDR3 nucleotides are TGTGCCTGGAGTAAGGGGAGCTCCTACAATGAGCAGTTCTTC. As protein: CAWSKGSSYNEQFF. The whole variable domain, remainder taken from reference TRBV30 and TRBJ2-1, is SQTIHQWPATLVQPVGSPLSLECTVEGTSNPNLYWYRQAAGRGLQLLFYSVGIGQISSEVPQNLSASRPQDRQFILSSKKLLLSDSGFYLCAWSKGSSYNEQFFGPGTRLTVL.

The chain has TRBV29-1 and TRBJ1-1; no clear D gene. From germline, CDR1 is SQVTM and CDR2 ANQGSEA. V was cut by 5 bases and J by 4 bases, with 17 bases left in between. The CDR3 is 14 amino acids. The CDR3 DNA reads as TGCAGCGTTCCGGGAGGGAGGGTGGCCACTGAAGCTTTCTTT. Protein sequence: CSVPGGRVATEAFF.

This clonotype was detected only a few times. J is TRBJ2-7 and V is TRBV6-5; 10 nucleotides align to TRBD1. The CDR3 runs 15 residues. In germline, CDR1 is MNHEY, CDR2 SVGAGI. V trimming: 4 bases; J trimming: 5 bases; junction bases outside the gene matches: 8. CDR3 DNA sequence: TGTGCCAGCAGTTCCGGGACAGGGGTTAGGAACGAGCAGTACTTC. Translated, it gives CASSSGTGVRNEQYF.

This chain joins TRBV5-1 and TRBJ2-3; 7 positions agree with TRBD1. The CDR3 contains 14 residues. Germline V gene lookup returns CDR1 SGHRS and CDR2 YFSETQ. Germline trimming cut 4 bases from V and 4 bases from J; bases unmatched to any gene: 6. The CDR3 nucleotides read TGCGCCAGCAGCCTGGGGACAGTCGCAGATACGCAGTATTTT. The encoded protein is CASSLGTVADTQYF.

V and J are TRBV5-6 and TRBJ2-3; D gene uncertain. The V end was cut by 2 bases, the J end by 4 bases, with 11 bases between. The CDR3 covers 14 residues. Germline CDR1 and CDR2: SGHDT and YYEEEE. This CDR3 is CASSFLVDADTQYF. For the CDR3, the DNA is TGTGCCAGCAGCTTCTTAGTCGACGCAGATACGCAGTATTTT.

With regard to this clonotype: Since a much larger clone is just one base distant, this may be a read error. This rearrangement joins TRBV15 to TRBJ2-5; 11 positions agree with TRBD1. CDR1 and CDR2 (germline): LNHNV, YYDKDF (reference sequence). V shed 3 bases and J 9 bases; nucleotides not matched to a gene: 12. This CDR3 comprises 16 residues. The CDR3 here is CATSRSRGQGGEPQYF. Here the CDR3 DNA reads TGTGCCACCAGCAGGAGCAGGGGACAGGGGGGCGAGCCCCAGTACTTC.

There are a few counts of this clonotype. The chain uses TRBV20-1 and TRBJ1-1, with D possibly TRBD1 on 6 matching bases. Deletions cut 6 bases from V and 0 bases from J, with 17 bases between. The CDR3 runs 15 residues. In germline, CDR1 is DFQATT, CDR2 SNEGSKA (reference sequence). This CDR3 is CSATGAGALNTEAFF. CDR3 bases: TGCAGTGCAACTGGCGCGGGGGCTCTGAACACTGAAGCTTTCTTT.

This clonotype was seen at least ten times. The J gene is TRBJ1-1, the V gene TRBV5-4; unclear D gene. The V and J ends lost 0 bases and 1 base respectively, with 7 bases between them. The CDR3 has 14 amino acids. From germline, CDR1 is SGHNT and CDR2 YYREEE (reference sequence). In DNA form, the CDR3 reads TGTGCCAGCAGCTTGGAGCGGTCGAACACTGAAGCTTTCTTT. It codes for CASSLERSNTEAFF. Together with reference TRBV5-4 and TRBJ1-1, the CDR3 gives the full variable domain: ETGVTQSPTHLIKTRGQQVTLRCSSQSGHNTVSWYQQALGQGPQFIFQYYREEENGRGNFPPRFSGLQFPNYSSELNVNALELDDSALYLCASSLERSNTEAFFGQGTRLTVV.

The genes are TRBV30 and TRBJ2-5; 8 nucleotides align to TRBD2. V lost 0 bases, J lost 3 bases, and 3 bases stayed unmatched. In germline, CDR1 is GTSNPN, CDR2 SVGIG (reference sequence). The CDR3 runs 14 residues. In DNA, the CDR3 is TGTGCCTGGAGTGTCGGGAGGGCTGAAGAGACCCAGTACTTC. Translating it yields CAWSVGRAEETQYF.

The chain joins TRBV10-3 to TRBJ1-1; D call uncertain. CDR1 and CDR2 from the germline V gene are ENHRY and SYGVKD. Trimming removed 3 bases from V and 0 bases from J, with 8 bases in between. This CDR3 contains 14 residues. CDR3: CAISEQTLNTEAFF. The CDR3 DNA sequence: TGTGCCATCAGTGAACAGACCTTGAACACTGAAGCTTTCTTT.

This chain connects TRBV29-1 to TRBJ2-1; TRBD1 matches 9 bases. CDR1 is SQVTM, CDR2 ANQGSEA, per germline. The CDR3 sequence is 12 residues long. With 7 bases clipped from V and 4 bases from J, the junction kept 2 bases outside the gene matches. CDR3 sequence reads: CSGTGAYNEQFF. The DNA of the CDR3 is TGCAGCGGGACAGGGGCTTACAATGAGCAGTTCTTC.

V and J are TRBV11-1 and TRBJ2-6; the D gene could be TRBD1 or TRBD2 (5 bases each). V shed 1 base and J shed 1 base, with 20 bases lying between them. CDR3 size: 20 residues. CDR1 is SGHAT, CDR2 FQDESV, per germline (reference sequence). The CDR3 sequence is CASSLGRTFLSVSGANVLTF. In DNA, the CDR3 is TGTGCCAGCAGCTTAGGGAGGACATTCCTATCAGTTTCTGGGGCCAACGTCCTGACTTTC.

This clonotype occurred many times. The V call is TRBV5-1, the J call TRBJ2-1; the match to TRBD2 covers 10 bases. This CDR3 comprises 16 residues. Germline CDR1 is SGHRS and CDR2 is YFSETQ. The trim removed 4 bases at V and 4 bases at J, leaving 8 bases unmatched. The DNA for the CDR3 is TGCGCCAGCAGCACGTCTAGCGGGAGCGGTTACAATGAGCAGTTCTTC. This translates into CASSTSSGSGYNEQFF.

The J gene is TRBJ2-3, the V gene TRBV20-1; the D gene could be TRBD1 or TRBD2 (7 bases each). V lost 0 bases and J lost 1, with 20 bases in between. This CDR3 comprises 18 residues. Germline CDR1 and CDR2: DFQATT and SNEGSKA (reference sequence). CDR3 amino acids: CSARDPNRGAGRTDTQYF. The CDR3 DNA follows: TGCAGTGCTAGAGATCCTAACAGGGGAGCGGGGCGCACAGATACGCAGTATTTT.

The V and J genes are TRBV4-2 and TRBJ2-2, with TRBD1 matching over 9 bases. The CDR3 length is 17 residues. Germline values: CDR1 LGHNA, CDR2 YNFKEQ. Trimming removed 1 base from V and 2 bases from J; junction bases left unmatched: 5. Here the CDR3 reads CASSQVPGQGNTGELFF. CDR3 in DNA: TGTGCCAGCAGCCAAGTCCCGGGACAGGGTAACACCGGGGAGCTGTTTTTT.

At least ten counts were recorded for this clonotype. V gene TRBV7-2 combines with J gene TRBJ2-7, with D perhaps TRBD2 (5 bases). Between the trimmed V and J ends, which lost 7 bases and 2 bases, there was a span of 15 bases. The CDR3 is 14 residues long. Germline values: CDR1 SGHTA, CDR2 FQGNSA. CDR3 protein: CASTPGSVPYEQYF. CDR3 nucleotide sequence: TGTGCCAGCACCCCTGGGAGTGTACCCTACGAGCAGTACTTC.

This clonotype occurred a few times. The chain couples TRBV19 to TRBJ1-2; perhaps TRBD1 as D (6 bases). V gave up 5 bases and J gave up 4 bases, with 11 bases separating them. CDR1 is LNHDA and CDR2 is SQIVND in the germline V gene (reference sequence). CDR3 size: 13 residues. The CDR3 sequence is CASSSGQSYGYTF. CDR3 DNA sequence: TGTGCCAGTAGTTCAGGACAGTCCTATGGCTACACCTTC. The full variable domain, rest sourced from reference TRBV19 and TRBJ1-2, is DGGITQSPKYLFRKEGQNVTLSCEQNLNHDAMYWYRQDPGQGLRLIYYSQIVNDFQKGDIAEGYSVSREKKESFPLTVTSAQKNPTAFYLCASSSGQSYGYTFGSGTRLTVV.